In its sample, the clone carrying this T cell receptor beta chain was seen once. Its cognate antigen is unknown. CDR1 SNHLY and CDR2 FYNNEI come from the germline V gene. The CDR3 is made up of 19 amino acids. J was trimmed by 0 bases and V by 1 base; bases with no gene match: 10. The data stem from a study of OX40 agonist ivuxolimab in advanced cancers. Study as a whole: The patients' treatment was ivuxolimab, an agonistic anti-OX40 (CD134) antibody.

Sequenced by immunoSEQ multiplex PCR; TCRdb stores in-frame clones only, minus some. The sample lists about 45,000 clones; 80% were seen once. Overall study findings and caveats: Compared with CD4+, CD8+ T cells on average had more expanded clones.

J is TRBJ2-4 and V is TRBV2; 9 bases align to TRBD2. This clonotype originated in an adult with an advanced solid tumor such as melanoma, head and neck, liver or kidney cancer. This specimen consisted of CD4+ or CD8+ T cells sorted from blood, obtained in a trial of the OX40 agonist ivuxolimab. CDR3 DNA sequence: TGTGCCAGCAGTGAAGATATGACTAGCGGAGACGTAGCCAAAAACATTCAGTACTTC. This sequence encodes CASSEDMTSGDVAKNIQYF.